These 32 T cell receptor beta chains were all obtained from the same sample, sequenced in a study of cytomegalovirus exposure and HLA in healthy donors. Sequencing was performed with immunoSEQ multiplex PCR; in TCRdb, only in-frame clones are kept and a portion is missing. The profile shows approximately 70,000 clones, 94% of them singletons. The sequencing sample was made of PBMCs. The receptors were sampled from a young woman in good health and CMV-seronegative.

This clone has just a few counts. CDR3 amino acids: CASSESWDYRNTGELFF. CDR3 DNA sequence: TGCGCCAGCAGTGAGTCCTGGGACTATCGTAACACCGGGGAGCTGTTTTTT. The V gene is TRBV10-1, the J gene TRBJ2-2; 7 nucleotides agree with TRBD2. The CDR3 totals 17 residues. CDR1 WNHNN and CDR2 SYGVQD come from the germline V gene (reference sequence). The ends lost 0 bases at V and 2 bases at J; junction bases unmatched: 6.

The V gene is TRBV2, the J gene TRBJ1-1; no firm D call. Germline CDR1 is SNHLY and CDR2 is FYNNEI. The V end was cut by 1 base, the J end by 0 bases, with 9 bases between. The CDR3 spans 15 residues. CDR3 sequence reads: CASSEGRVMNTEAFF. The CDR3 coding sequence is TGTGCCAGCAGTGAAGGGAGGGTTATGAACACTGAAGCTTTCTTT.

This clone was picked up one time. The chain uses TRBV28 and TRBJ1-5; TRBD1 might be the D (5 bases). CDR3 size: 12 residues. Between the trimmed V and J ends, which lost 7 bases and 10 bases, there was a span of 14 bases. Germline CDR1 reads MDHEN; CDR2 reads SYDVKM. CDR3 in DNA: TGTGCCAGCACCGACGCGGGGCTCCCCCAGCATTTT. Protein: CASTDAGLPQHF.

This clone came up once. This rearrangement joins TRBV9 to TRBJ1-6; D uncertain. V lost 0 bases and J lost 7, with 11 bases in between. CDR3 size: 15 residues. Germline loops: CDR1 SGDLS, CDR2 YYNGEE. The CDR3 loop is CASSVGRVGNSPLHF. CDR3 DNA sequence: TGTGCCAGCAGCGTAGGACGGGTCGGAAATTCACCCCTCCACTTT.

This chain uses TRBV4-1 with TRBJ1-5, with D tentatively TRBD1 (5 bases). The germline V gene encodes CDR1 MGHRA and CDR2 YSYEKL. The CDR3 sequence is 16 residues long. V was trimmed by 4 bases and J by 3 bases, leaving 16 bases between them. Here the CDR3 reads CASSLRLGVDNQPQHF. The CDR3 DNA sequence: TGCGCCAGCAGCCTCCGGCTAGGGGTTGACAATCAGCCCCAGCATTTT.

The rearrangement uses TRBV11-2 and TRBJ1-1, with TRBD1 matching over 7 bases. V was pared by 8 bases and J by 1 base, with 4 bases of the junction left unmatched. The CDR3 totals 13 residues. Germline CDR1 SGHAT, CDR2 FQNNGV. The CDR3 nucleotides are TGTGCCAGCTCGACAGGGCAGAACACTGAAGCTTTCTTT. Residues: CASSTGQNTEAFF.

The gene calls are TRBV9 and TRBJ2-2; 14 bases match TRBD2. Germline CDR1 SGDLS, CDR2 YYNGEE. The CDR3 runs 19 residues. Losses at the gene ends were 3 bases for V and 4 bases for J; bases not matched to a gene: 11. CDR3 sequence (DNA): TGTGCCAGCAGCGAGAGACTAGCGGGAGGGCCCTCGAGCACCGGGGAGCTGTTTTTT. Its translation: CASSERLAGGPSSTGELFF. The complete variable domain, with remaining parts taken from reference TRBV9 and TRBJ2-2, reads DSGVTQTPKHLITATGQRVTLRCSPRSGDLSVYWYQQSLDQGLQFLIQYYNGEERAKGNILERFSAQQFPDLHSELNLSSLELGDSALYFCASSERLAGGPSSTGELFFGEGSRLTVL.

This chain joins TRBV28 and TRBJ2-3, with D uncertain. The CDR3 has 15 residues. The germline V gene has CDR1 MDHEN and CDR2 SYDVKM. Deletions cut 5 bases from V and 7 bases from J, with 19 bases between. CDR3 DNA sequence: TGTGCCAGCAGTACCACCCTCTGGGCTATATATACGCAGTATTTT. Its protein is CASSTTLWAIYTQYF.

The chain joins TRBV4-1 to TRBJ2-5; no reliable D call. The CDR3 is made up of 15 amino acids. Germline loops: CDR1 MGHRA, CDR2 YSYEKL. V was cut by 1 base and J by 5 bases, with 14 bases left in between. The CDR3 region has the DNA TGCGCCAGCAGCCAAGTGGGTAGCCCCTGGGAGACCCAGTACTTC. Translation gives CASSQVGSPWETQYF.

The chain couples TRBV6-6 to TRBJ2-7, with 8 bases matching TRBD2. The germline gives CDR1 MNHNY, CDR2 SVGAGI (reference sequence). This CDR3 region has 14 residues. Trimming cost V 4 bases and J 2 bases; bases outside gene matches: 4. This chain's CDR3 is CASSLLAEAYEQYF. The CDR3 DNA is TGTGCCAGCAGTTTACTAGCGGAAGCCTACGAGCAGTACTTC.

The CDR3 spells CASSPRGRLAGAETQYF. In DNA form, the CDR3 reads TGTGCCAGCAGTCCCAGGGGGCGGCTAGCGGGAGCAGAGACCCAGTACTTC. The chain carries TRBV28 and TRBJ2-5; 10 bases line up with TRBD2. V trimming: 5 bases; J trimming: 4 bases; junction bases outside the gene matches: 13. This CDR3 has 17 residues. The germline gives CDR1 MDHEN, CDR2 SYDVKM.

This chain joins TRBV11-2 and TRBJ2-1, with a weak D call TRBD2 (7 bases). Germline lookup yields CDR1 SGHAT and CDR2 FQNNGV. Trimming removed 1 base at V and 6 bases at J, with 19 bases between. This CDR3 is built from 17 residues. The CDR3 bases are TGTGCCAGCAGCTTAGTGATTAGGTGGGAGGGGGTCAATGAGCAGTTCTTC. Its protein is CASSLVIRWEGVNEQFF.

V gene TRBV4-1 combines with J gene TRBJ2-1, with 8 bases fitting TRBD2. The germline CDR1 and CDR2 sequences are MGHRA and YSYEKL. Losses at the gene ends were 3 bases for V and 3 bases for J; bases not matched to a gene: 10. The CDR3 runs to 17 residues. Written as DNA, the CDR3 is TGCGCCAGCAGCCAGCCTTTCGGGCGGGGGGTCTACAATGAGCAGTTCTTC. It specifies CASSQPFGRGVYNEQFF.

The chain joins TRBV5-4 to TRBJ2-5; 10 nucleotides line up with TRBD2. The CDR3 sequence is 15 residues long. Germline assignment: CDR1 SGHNT and CDR2 YYREEE (reference sequence). Losses at the gene ends were 1 base for V and 2 bases for J; bases not matched to a gene: 2. CDR3 sequence reads: CASSLSGGVQETQYF. In DNA form, the CDR3 reads TGTGCCAGCAGCTTGAGCGGGGGGGTACAAGAGACCCAGTACTTC.

In the case of this clone: One junction end disagrees with the germline gene, perhaps due to a read error. V gene TRBV28 combines with J gene TRBJ1-2; no clear D. The CDR3 is 13 amino acids. The germline gives CDR1 MDHEN, CDR2 SYDVKM. The chain's CDR3 is CASSSRLSPLHAF. In DNA, the CDR3 is TGTGCCAGCAGTAGCAGACTATCCCCTTTACATGCCTTC.

The V gene is TRBV7-9, the J gene TRBJ1-4; 8 bases align to TRBD1. V trimming: 3 bases; J trimming: 2 bases; junction bases outside the gene matches: 2. The CDR3 is 15 amino acids. Germline V CDR1 and CDR2: SEHNR, FQNEAQ (reference sequence). The CDR3 loop is CASSFPGGTNEKLFF. Here the CDR3 DNA reads TGTGCCAGCAGCTTTCCAGGGGGCACTAATGAAAAACTGTTTTTT. Full variable domain (outside the CDR3, taken from reference TRBV7-9 and TRBJ1-4): DTGVSQNPRHKITKRGQNVTFRCDPISEHNRLYWYRQTLGQGPEFLTYFQNEAQLEKSRLLSDRFSAERPKGSFSTLEIQRTEQGDSAMYLCASSFPGGTNEKLFFGSGTQLSVL.

This chain connects TRBV7-9 to TRBJ1-1, with TRBD1 identical over 9 bases. This CDR3 has 15 residues. Germline CDR1 is SEHNR and CDR2 is FQNEAQ (reference sequence). V was pared by 5 bases and J by 3 bases, with 7 bases of the junction left unmatched. CDR3 DNA: TGTGCCAGCAGCAAGACAGGGGGTAAAGACACTGAAGCTTTCTTT. Translating gives CASSKTGGKDTEAFF.

There are a few counts of this clone. This sequence joins TRBV15 and TRBJ2-1; 7 nucleotides align to TRBD2. The CDR3 contains 15 residues. Germline assignment: CDR1 LNHNV and CDR2 YYDKDF (reference sequence). The V segment lost 0 bases and the J segment 10 bases; nucleotides outside the gene matches: 9. The CDR3 DNA is TGTGCCACCAGCAGAGATCGCACTAGCGCAGGGGAGCAGTTCTTC. As protein: CATSRDRTSAGEQFF.

The rearrangement uses TRBV9 and TRBJ1-3; TRBD1 is a possible D gene (6 bases). The germline V gene has CDR1 SGDLS and CDR2 YYNGEE. The ends were cut back, 3 bases at V and 0 bases at J, with 19 bases in the middle. The CDR3 is 18 residues long. CDR3 in amino acids: CASSGGPGHSLSGNTIYF. For the CDR3, the DNA is TGTGCCAGCAGCGGAGGACCGGGACACTCTCTCTCTGGAAACACCATATATTTT.

CDR3 sequence reads: CATTRTSGYNEQFF. As DNA, the CDR3 is TGTGCCACCACCCGGACTAGCGGGTACAATGAGCAGTTCTTC. This chain connects TRBV19 to TRBJ2-1, with 11 bases aligning to TRBD2. The CDR3 totals 14 residues. Germline lookup yields CDR1 LNHDA and CDR2 SQIVND (reference sequence). The V and J ends lost 10 bases and 4 bases, in that order; junction bases with no gene match: 6.

The chain links TRBV7-3 to TRBJ2-7; a weak D match, TRBD2 (7 bases). The CDR3 is 16 residues long. CDR1 and CDR2 from the germline V gene are SGHTA and FQGTGA. Trimming removed 8 bases at V and 3 bases at J, with 23 bases between. The CDR3 region has the DNA TGTGCCAGCCCCACCGGAATGGGGGGGGGCCGCTACGAGCAGTACTTC. Its protein is CASPTGMGGGRYEQYF.

The V and J genes are TRBV29-1 and TRBJ1-1; weak D call: TRBD1 (5 bases). The CDR3 is 13 amino acids. Trimming shortened V by 1 base and J by 0 bases, and 6 bases separated the two germline ends. In germline, CDR1 is SQVTM, CDR2 ANQGSEA. This CDR3 is CSVEGTLNTEAFF. As DNA, the CDR3 is TGCAGCGTTGAAGGGACATTGAACACTGAAGCTTTCTTT.

The rearrangement uses TRBV5-4 and TRBJ1-2; D is perhaps TRBD1 (5 bases). V was pared by 0 bases and J by 4 bases, with 10 bases between. CDR1 and CDR2 (germline): SGHNT, YYREEE (reference sequence). This CDR3 comprises 14 residues. CDR3 bases: TGTGCCAGCAGCTTGGTGGAGGGGAGCTATGGCTACACCTTC. Translated, it gives CASSLVEGSYGYTF.

This clone appeared once. The J gene is TRBJ2-2, the V gene TRBV5-1; weak D call: TRBD2 (5 bases). V gave up 7 bases and J gave up 2 bases, with 15 bases separating them. The CDR3 covers 15 residues. Looked up from germline, CDR1 is SGHRS and CDR2 is YFSETQ. The CDR3: CASLPGYPNTGELFF. Here the CDR3 DNA reads TGCGCCAGCCTCCCGGGGTACCCTAACACCGGGGAGCTGTTTTTT.

This clone was detected once. The chain is built from TRBV9 and TRBJ2-7, with 8 bases that match TRBD2. CDR3 length: 14 amino acids. With V trimmed by 4 bases and J by 2 bases, 5 bases remained unmatched. Germline V lookup: CDR1 SGDLS, CDR2 YYNGEE. CDR3: CASSPRTSTYEQYF. The CDR3, as DNA: TGTGCCAGCAGCCCAAGGACTAGCACCTACGAGCAGTACTTC. The full variable domain, in which reference TRBV9 and TRBJ2-7 provide the parts outside the CDR3, is DSGVTQTPKHLITATGQRVTLRCSPRSGDLSVYWYQQSLDQGLQFLIQYYNGEERAKGNILERFSAQQFPDLHSELNLSSLELGDSALYFCASSPRTSTYEQYFGPGTRLTVT.

This clone has only a few counts. The same CDR3 can be traced to other DNA sequences in this sample. The V and J genes are TRBV4-1 and TRBJ1-2, with a weak D call TRBD1 (5 bases). The CDR3 consists of 15 residues. V shed 1 base and J shed 0 bases, with 9 bases lying between them. CDR1 MGHRA and CDR2 YSYEKL come from the germline V gene. The CDR3 DNA sequence: TGCGCCAGCAGCCAAGTTCTACAGGCTAACTATGGCTACACCTTC. The encoded protein is CASSQVLQANYGYTF.

This rearrangement joins TRBV15 to TRBJ2-1; TRBD1 aligns across 7 bases. The V and J ends lost 3 bases and 5 bases, in that order; junction bases with no gene match: 7. Germline V CDR1 and CDR2: LNHNV, YYDKDF (reference sequence). The CDR3 totals 15 residues. CDR3 loop: CATSRDPGTDNEQFF. In DNA form, the CDR3 reads TGTGCCACCAGCAGGGACCCAGGGACAGACAATGAGCAGTTCTTC.

This clone was counted between two and nine times. The V and J genes are TRBV7-6 and TRBJ2-1, with 9 bases aligning to TRBD2. Germline-derived CDR1 and CDR2 are SGHVS and FNYEAQ. V shed 0 bases and J 4 bases; nucleotides not matched to a gene: 19. This CDR3 is 21 amino acids long. The CDR3 here is CASSLAPNSGGFSRLYNEQFF. The DNA of the CDR3 is TGTGCCAGCAGCTTAGCTCCCAATAGCGGGGGTTTTTCGCGCCTTTACAATGAGCAGTTCTTC.

The chain is built from TRBV5-4 and TRBJ2-7; weak D call: TRBD2 (5 bases). The CDR3 runs 14 residues. V was clipped by 2 bases and J by 1 base, with 10 bases between them. Germline assignment: CDR1 SGHNT and CDR2 YYREEE (reference sequence). The CDR3 sequence: CASSLRTGSYEQYF. In DNA form, the CDR3 reads TGTGCCAGCAGCTTAAGGACTGGATCCTACGAGCAGTACTTC.

The chain's CDR3 is CASQASGGFGEQFF. DNA for the CDR3: TGCGCCAGCCAAGCTAGCGGGGGTTTTGGTGAGCAGTTCTTC. The rearrangement joins TRBV5-1 to TRBJ2-1; TRBD2 matches 10 bases. The J segment lost 9 bases and the V segment lost 7 bases, leaving 10 bases of the junction unmatched. There are 14 residues in the CDR3. Germline V gene sequence: CDR1 SGHRS, CDR2 YFSETQ.

The rearrangement uses TRBV5-4 and TRBJ2-1; TRBD2 matches 7 bases. CDR3 size: 16 residues. Germline lookup yields CDR1 SGHNT and CDR2 YYREEE (reference sequence). V lost 4 bases and J lost 7; bases outside the gene matches: 14. CDR3 protein: CASSPGPGTTKNEQFF. CDR3 DNA sequence: TGTGCCAGCAGCCCCGGACCCGGGACTACAAAGAATGAGCAGTTCTTC.

The chain has TRBV28 and TRBJ2-5; 7 bases agree with TRBD1. V shed 4 bases and J 1 base; nucleotides not matched to a gene: 9. The CDR3 contains 16 residues. CDR1 is MDHEN and CDR2 is SYDVKM in the germline V gene. This chain's CDR3 is CASSSPQQGTQETQYF. DNA of the CDR3: TGTGCCAGCAGTTCCCCCCAACAGGGGACCCAAGAGACCCAGTACTTC.